Below, one T cell receptor beta chain is given with its context. Its target is not known. The data derive from a study of CD8 T cells in ankylosing spondylitis. Construction of TCR beta libraries was performed using quantitative 5'-RACE with molecular barcodes. MiXCR, applied by TCRdb to the 5' RACE reads, yields one record per CDR3 protein. The sample contains some 700,000 distinct CDR3 sequences, roughly 19% of which appear only once. General study findings and limits: Reactive arthritis synovial fluid and blood previously showed some of these motif variants. Matched ankylosing spondylitis synovial fluid reportedly contained a significantly enriched population of disease-linked clones. Characteristic, it appeared, of ankylosing spondylitis blood was a TCR beta motif of eight highly homologous variants.

The V and J ends lost 5 bases and 5 bases respectively, with 18 bases between them. The CDR3 is 15 residues long. The germline gives CDR1 MNHNS, CDR2 SASEGT. The sequencing sample was made of blood, either unsorted or a sorted T cell fraction (not recorded which). This TCR was recovered from a male donor with ankylosing spondylitis. V usage is TRBV6-1 and J usage is TRBJ1-1, with TRBD1 as a possible D gene (5 bases). CDR3 region: CASSPGSGGGTEAFF. In DNA form, the CDR3 reads TGTGCCAGCAGTCCGGGGAGCGGGGGGGGGACTGAAGCTTTCTTT.